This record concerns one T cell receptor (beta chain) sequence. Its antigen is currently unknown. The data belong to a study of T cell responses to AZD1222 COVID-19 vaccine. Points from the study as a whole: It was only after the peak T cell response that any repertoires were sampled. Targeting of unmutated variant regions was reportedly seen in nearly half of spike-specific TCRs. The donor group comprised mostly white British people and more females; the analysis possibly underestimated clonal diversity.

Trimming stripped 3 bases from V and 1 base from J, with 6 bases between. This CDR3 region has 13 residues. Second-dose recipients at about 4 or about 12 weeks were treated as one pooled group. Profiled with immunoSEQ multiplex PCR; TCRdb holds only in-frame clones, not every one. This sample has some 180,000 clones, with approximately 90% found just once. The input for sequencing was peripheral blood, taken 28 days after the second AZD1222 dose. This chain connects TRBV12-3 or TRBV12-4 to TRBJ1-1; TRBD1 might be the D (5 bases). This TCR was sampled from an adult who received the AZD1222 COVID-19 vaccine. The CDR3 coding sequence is TGTGCCAGCAGTTTCGGACAGAACACTGAAGCTTTCTTT. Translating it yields CASSFGQNTEAFF.